This entry lists 4 T cell receptor beta chains sequenced from one sample in a study of T cell responses to AZD1222 COVID-19 vaccine. The protocol was immunoSEQ multiplex PCR, while the TCRdb copy is restricted to in-frame clones and leaves out a portion. The sample yields some 96,000 clones, 88% seen once. The sequencing used peripheral blood, collected on day 0 of AZD1222 vaccination. The receptors come from an adult in good health.

V usage is TRBV2 and J usage is TRBJ1-6; D gene uncertain. Germline CDR1 reads SNHLY; CDR2 reads FYNNEI. CDR3 size: 11 residues. Trimming pared 6 bases from V and 14 bases from J, leaving 11 bases between. CDR3 coding DNA: TGTGCCAGCAGGGATGTAGCCGCCCTCCACTTT. This sequence encodes CASRDVAALHF.

V and J are TRBV19 and TRBJ1-5; 7 nucleotides line up with TRBD1. The CDR3 sequence is 15 residues long. Losses at the gene ends were 3 bases for V and 0 bases for J; bases not matched to a gene: 2. Germline values: CDR1 LNHDA, CDR2 SQIVND (reference sequence). CDR3 sequence: CASSMTGISNQPQHF. Written as DNA, the CDR3 is TGTGCCAGTAGTATGACAGGGATTAGCAATCAGCCCCAGCATTTT.

The chain uses TRBV15 and TRBJ2-7; D call uncertain. The CDR3 covers 13 residues. Germline assignment: CDR1 LNHNV and CDR2 YYDKDF (reference sequence). V lost 0 bases and J lost 10, with 13 bases in between. The CDR3 coding sequence is TGTGCCACCAGCAGAGATCCGAAGGCGGATCAGTACTTC. Translating it yields CATSRDPKADQYF.

The chain is built from TRBV6-5 and TRBJ2-7; no firm D call. The CDR3 totals 11 residues. Between the trimmed V and J ends, which lost 8 bases and 5 bases, there was a span of 10 bases. Germline V gene lookup returns CDR1 MNHEY and CDR2 SVGAGI. CDR3 in DNA: TGTGCCAGCTATTGGGAAAACGAGCAGTACTTC. The encoded protein is CASYWENEQYF.